These 24 T cell receptor beta chains share one sample of origin, sequenced in a study of T cells after yellow fever vaccination. TCRdb reprocessed the 5' RACE reads with MiXCR, giving one entry per CDR3 protein. The table includes almost 600,000 distinct CDR3 sequences, 13% detected once. This specimen was PBMCs, taken on the day of the yellow fever booster vaccination. These receptor sequences come from a man aged 25 to 40 who received the YFV17D yellow fever vaccine.

This clonotype was seen more than once but under ten times. The CDR3 region is CASSPGRLYNEQFF. DNA for the CDR3: TGTGCCAGCAGTCCGGGACGGTTATACAATGAGCAGTTCTTC. V is TRBV28 and J is TRBJ2-1; D tentatively reads TRBD1 or TRBD2 (5 bases each). CDR1 is MDHEN and CDR2 is SYDVKM in the germline V gene. This CDR3 is built from 14 residues. Trimming stripped 5 bases from V and 4 bases from J, with 12 bases between.

The V gene is TRBV23-1, the J gene TRBJ2-1, with D possibly being TRBD1 (6 bases). TRBV23-1 belongs to the ORF category, with a function that is uncertain. V lost 2 bases, J lost 7 bases, and 15 bases lay in between. This CDR3 spans 15 amino acids. CDR3: CASSQGIQGKNEQFF. As DNA, the CDR3 is TGCGCCAGCAGTCAAGGGATACAGGGAAAGAATGAGCAGTTCTTC.

This clonotype has only a few counts. J is TRBJ2-7 and V is TRBV28; TRBD2 might be the D (7 bases). Germline CDR1 reads MDHEN; CDR2 reads SYDVKM. This CDR3 is built from 15 residues. V lost 4 bases and J lost 5, with 18 bases in between. CDR3 region: CASSSGGRPGNEQYF. CDR3 bases: TGTGCCAGCAGTTCCGGGGGGCGCCCCGGCAACGAGCAGTACTTC.

This chain links TRBV2 with TRBJ2-1, with D hard to call. Germline lookup yields CDR1 SNHLY and CDR2 FYNNEI. V lost 7 bases to trimming and J lost 2 bases, with 15 bases between them. The CDR3 consists of 15 residues. Written as DNA, the CDR3 is TGTGCCAGCACTCTCAACGGTAGAGCCTACAATGAGCAGTTCTTC. This encodes CASTLNGRAYNEQFF.

V and J are TRBV10-2 and TRBJ2-7; 13 nucleotides align to TRBD2. Germline lookup yields CDR1 WSHSY and CDR2 SAAADI. The CDR3 extends over 15 amino acids. The J segment lost 4 bases and the V segment lost 6 bases, leaving 6 bases of the junction unmatched. This chain's CDR3 is CASRAGLAGEYEQYF. CDR3 DNA sequence: TGCGCCAGCAGGGCCGGACTAGCGGGAGAATACGAGCAGTACTTC.

This clonotype has more than one count but fewer than ten. CDR3 sequence (DNA): TGCAGTGCTAGGGACGTATTATCCTACGAGCAGTACTTC. The encoded protein is CSARDVLSYEQYF. V is TRBV20-1 and J is TRBJ2-7; D is undetermined. There are 13 residues in the CDR3. With 3 bases removed from V and 1 base from J, the gap between germline ends came to 10 bases. Germline V gene lookup returns CDR1 DFQATT and CDR2 SNEGSKA (reference sequence).

J is TRBJ2-7 and V is TRBV5-1; the match to TRBD2 covers 7 bases. The CDR3 contains 15 residues. The V segment lost 1 base and the J segment 3 bases; nucleotides outside the gene matches: 7. Germline CDR1 reads SGHRS; CDR2 reads YFSETQ. The CDR3 nucleotides read TGCGCCAGCAGCTTGAGTACTAGCGCGAGCTACGAGCAGTACTTC. Translating it yields CASSLSTSASYEQYF.

This CDR3 reads CASRGTGPYHNSPLHF. CDR3 sequence (DNA): TGTGCCAGCCGCGGGACAGGGCCTTACCATAATTCACCCCTCCACTTT. The J gene is TRBJ1-6, the V gene TRBV12-3 or TRBV12-4; TRBD1 agrees at 9 bases. The J segment lost 5 bases and the V segment lost 8 bases, leaving 10 bases of the junction unmatched. The CDR3 spans 16 residues.

The chain has TRBV9 and TRBJ1-1, with D maybe TRBD1 (5 bases). Trimming removed 0 bases from V and 3 bases from J, with 9 bases in between. Germline V gene sequence: CDR1 SGDLS, CDR2 YYNGEE. The length of the CDR3 is 14 residues. CDR3 protein: CASSVGQGHTEAFF. The CDR3 coding sequence is TGTGCCAGCAGCGTAGGGCAGGGCCACACTGAAGCTTTCTTT. Using reference TRBV9 and TRBJ1-1 for the parts outside the CDR3, the full variable domain is DSGVTQTPKHLITATGQRVTLRCSPRSGDLSVYWYQQSLDQGLQFLIQYYNGEERAKGNILERFSAQQFPDLHSELNLSSLELGDSALYFCASSVGQGHTEAFFGQGTRLTVV.

This clonotype turned up a few times. The V call is TRBV20-1, the J call TRBJ2-7; TRBD1 aligns across 10 bases. The J segment lost 5 bases and the V segment lost 1 base, leaving 2 bases of the junction unmatched. CDR1 is DFQATT, CDR2 SNEGSKA, per germline (reference sequence). The CDR3 runs to 13 residues. In DNA, the CDR3 is TGCAGTGCTAGAGGACAGGGGGCGGACGAGCAGTACTTC. Translating it yields CSARGQGADEQYF.

In the case of this clonotype: This sequence may be a read error, since a much larger clone differs from it by one base. The rearrangement links TRBV10-3 to TRBJ2-7; D not certain. The CDR3 has 15 residues. V lost 2 bases and J lost 2, with 13 bases in between. Per the germline V gene, CDR1 is ENHRY and CDR2 is SYGVKD. This chain's CDR3 is CAISEPLGSTYEQYF. Here the CDR3 DNA reads TGTGCCATCAGTGAGCCCCTAGGATCCACCTACGAGCAGTACTTC.

This sequence joins TRBV12-3 or TRBV12-4 and TRBJ2-2; no firm D call. The CDR3 has 11 residues. V was shortened by 8 bases and J by 0 bases, with 1 base between the two germline ends. CDR3 nucleotides: TGTGCCAGCGCGAACACCGGGGAGCTGTTTTTT. Translated: CASANTGELFF.

Only a few counts were recorded for this clonotype. The chain is built from TRBV12-3 or TRBV12-4 and TRBJ2-7; D gene unclear. Trimming left V 2 bases short and J 6 bases short, with 14 bases between. The CDR3 spans 14 residues. CDR3 nucleotide sequence: TGTGCCAGCAGTTTACGTCGGATTCAGAGCGAGCAGTACTTC. It yields the protein CASSLRRIQSEQYF.

This clonotype showed up just a few times. The chain recombines TRBV4-1 with TRBJ1-5; no clear D gene. The germline CDR1 and CDR2 sequences are MGHRA and YSYEKL. The CDR3 covers 18 residues. Trimming cost V 1 base and J 0 bases, with 16 bases left between them. The CDR3 coding sequence is TGCGCCAGCAGCCAAGTATATGGGTTAGGGTCTAGCAATCAGCCCCAGCATTTT. It encodes CASSQVYGLGSSNQPQHF.

This clonotype was detected many times. The chain has TRBV12-3 or TRBV12-4 and TRBJ2-7, with 7 bases lining up with TRBD2. The CDR3 consists of 14 residues. Trimming removed 6 bases from V and 3 bases from J; junction bases left unmatched: 8. CDR3 in DNA: TGTGCCAGCAGCACGAGGGGAGGGAACTACGAGCAGTACTTC. Translation gives CASSTRGGNYEQYF.

The V call is TRBV6-2 or TRBV6-3, the J call TRBJ2-7; D might be TRBD1 (7 bases). This CDR3 has 16 residues. Trimming shortened V by 7 bases and J by 0 bases, and 19 bases separated the two germline ends. Germline V gene data show CDR1 as MNHEY and CDR2 as SVGEGT. For the CDR3, the DNA is TGTGCCAGCACCAACCGGGGGACAGAATTCTCCTACGAGCAGTACTTC. Protein product: CASTNRGTEFSYEQYF.

This sequence joins TRBV30 and TRBJ1-2; D might be TRBD1 (6 bases). The CDR3 spans 13 residues. CDR1 is GTSNPN and CDR2 is SVGIG in the germline V gene (reference sequence). The V end was cut by 3 bases, the J end by 0 bases, with 8 bases between. In DNA, the CDR3 is TGTGCCTGGAGACGGGGGCCTAACTATGGCTACACCTTC. This translates into CAWRRGPNYGYTF. Together with reference TRBV30 and TRBJ1-2, the CDR3 gives the full variable domain: SQTIHQWPATLVQPVGSPLSLECTVEGTSNPNLYWYRQAAGRGLQLLFYSVGIGQISSEVPQNLSASRPQDRQFILSSKKLLLSDSGFYLCAWRRGPNYGYTFGSGTRLTVV.

V usage is TRBV7-2 and J usage is TRBJ2-7, with D possibly being TRBD2 (7 bases). Trimming cost V 7 bases and J 4 bases, with 17 bases left between them. CDR3 length: 14 amino acids. Germline lookup yields CDR1 SGHTA and CDR2 FQGNSA. The CDR3 here is CASNHGGAFYEQYF. CDR3 nucleotides: TGTGCCAGCAACCATGGGGGGGCTTTTTACGAGCAGTACTTC. The full variable domain, with the rest looked up from reference TRBV7-2 and TRBJ2-7, is GAGVSQSPSNKVTEKGKDVELRCDPISGHTALYWYRQSLGQGLEFLIYFQGNSAPDKSGLPSDRFSAERTGGSVSTLTIQRTQQEDSAVYLCASNHGGAFYEQYFGPGTRLTVT.

The chain has TRBV20-1 and TRBJ2-1; 12 bases match TRBD2. The CDR3 extends over 15 amino acids. CDR1 is DFQATT, CDR2 SNEGSKA, per germline (reference sequence). V shed 5 bases and J 4 bases; nucleotides not matched to a gene: 6. CDR3 nucleotides: TGCAGTGCTTCCGGGACTAGCGGGCCTTACAATGAGCAGTTCTTC. Its protein is CSASGTSGPYNEQFF.

The chain carries TRBV11-2 and TRBJ2-1; D not certain. The ends were cut back, 4 bases at V and 10 bases at J, with 14 bases in the middle. This CDR3 has 13 amino acids. CDR1 SGHAT and CDR2 FQNNGV come from the germline V gene. DNA for the CDR3: TGTGCCAGCAGCTCTGACCCCCTTGAGGAGCAGTTCTTC. It specifies CASSSDPLEEQFF. Together with reference TRBV11-2 and TRBJ2-1, the CDR3 gives the full variable domain: EAGVAQSPRYKIIEKRQSVAFWCNPISGHATLYWYQQILGQGPKLLIQFQNNGVVDDSQLPKDRFSAERLKGVDSTLKIQPAKLEDSAVYLCASSSDPLEEQFFGPGTRLTVL.

This clonotype was seen only a few times. The J gene is TRBJ2-3, the V gene TRBV29-1; TRBD2 matches 11 bases. Germline CDR1 SQVTM, CDR2 ANQGSEA. The CDR3 contains 13 residues. The junction had 6 bases not matched to a gene; V was cut back by 7 bases and J by 6 bases. This CDR3 reads CSATLAGVDTQYF. The CDR3 DNA follows: TGCAGCGCAACACTAGCGGGAGTGGATACGCAGTATTTT.

This clonotype has a handful of counts. Here the CDR3 DNA reads TGTGCCAGCAGCTTAGGTAGGATCAGCTACAATGAGCAGTTCTTC. Amino acid sequence: CASSLGRISYNEQFF. The V call is TRBV7-3, the J call TRBJ2-1; D gene ambiguous. The CDR3 is 15 amino acids. CDR1 SGHTA and CDR2 FQGTGA come from the germline V gene. Trimming took 2 bases from V and 3 from J, leaving 11 bases between them.

The chain carries TRBV5-4 and TRBJ2-1; 11 bases align to TRBD2. J was trimmed by 4 bases and V by 0 bases; bases with no gene match: 3. CDR3 size: 16 residues. Germline CDR1 SGHNT, CDR2 YYREEE (reference sequence). The CDR3 DNA reads as TGTGCCAGCAGCTTGGGTTGGACTAGCGGGTACAATGAGCAGTTCTTC. Translation gives CASSLGWTSGYNEQFF.

The J gene is TRBJ1-1, the V gene TRBV4-1; D unclear. The CDR3 is 13 amino acids. Germline V lookup: CDR1 MGHRA, CDR2 YSYEKL. Trimming pared 1 base from V and 4 bases from J, leaving 7 bases between. CDR3 bases: TGCGCCAGCAGCCAAGGGGAGTTCACTGAAGCTTTCTTT. It encodes CASSQGEFTEAFF.